The present TCR beta chain was sequenced within a study of blood T cell repertoires in COVID-19 (dated by TCRdb to 2018 to 2021). At the level of the whole study: Samples covering the acute and convalescent phases of COVID-19 were provided by collaborators in the United States, Italy and Spain. A de-identified subject ID, COVID-19 status, age in years and sex were almost always included in the sample metadata. HLA class I and class II types, where available, came from metadata supplied by the sample provider rather than from assay-based typing. The material from the prospective study consisted of cDNA or gDNA derived from T cells, B-cell-depleted T cells, or PBMCs. The repertoires were released in a freely available public database intended as a resource for research on the immune response to SARS-CoV-2. The dataset comprised deeply sampled blood TCRbeta repertoires from subjects exposed to, actively infected with, or recovered from COVID-19. The samples were drawn from the first 160 participants of the ongoing ImmuneRACE study and from roughly 1,300 subjects provided by 6 global collaborators.

At one collaborating source in Seattle, patients were enrolled during active infection and were followed longitudinally through the course of disease. Whole blood was collected in K2EDTA tubes by collaborating institutions according to the institutions' own protocols. Collaborator samples were shipped for TCRbeta analysis as frozen whole blood, isolated PBMCs, or DNA extracted from either sample type. This clone was seen a single time. The antigen it recognizes is unknown. No much larger clonotype is one base removed from it; base qualities were not supplied. What the authors observed across the whole study: Clinical and demographic metadata were provided uncurated, with the amount varying by source and participant.

The CDR3 numbers 15 residues from cysteine through phenylalanine. The retained sequence is limited to the CDR3, 45 bases, with the frame set at the first base. The germline V gene (reference sequence) sets CDR1 to MNHNY and CDR2 to SVGAGI. Trimmed from V: 2 bases; trimmed from J: 7 bases; junction bases lacking a gene match: 5. The immunoSEQ Assay, a bias-controlled multiplex PCR, was used to amplify TCRbeta CDR3 regions from genomic DNA. Per the source publication's procedure: Within the assay, amplification of reference gene primers was used to estimate how many nucleated cells each sample contained. Sequence reads were collapsed and filtered to measure the absolute abundance of every unique TCRbeta CDR3 rearrangement. For each sample, productive Simpson clonality was calculated by taking the square root of Simpson's diversity index across productive rearrangements. As stored in TCRdb, this immuneACCESS dataset retains in-frame rearrangements with V and J assigned. A fraction of the clones does not appear; measured against another copy, unresolved V genes explain less than half of the discrepancy, and the remainder lacks a known reason. The D gene and trimming were derived from the DNA, and the V and J assignments and clone size from that table. Here the sample has about 160,000 clones; 70% to 90% occur a single time. About 5.6% of the sample goes to the ten largest clones.

The sample was peripheral blood. The sequence was collected from a woman between 45 and 60 years old with COVID-19, enrolled during active disease. Recombination connected TRBV6-6 to TRBJ1-5; a stretch of 10 junction bases matches TRBD1. The CDR3 amino acid sequence is: CASSYGTGDIQPQHF. The bases are TGTGCCAGCAGTTACGGGACAGGGGATATACAGCCCCAGCATTTT.